The rows below give T cell receptor beta chains drawn from one sample of a study of a mutant IDH1 vaccine in newly diagnosed glioma. These receptors' targets are unknown. The assay was immunoSEQ multiplex PCR, and TCRdb's table has in-frame clones only and misses some. The data hold around 40,000 clones, with 84% observed a single time. The source was PBMCs, collected from a glioma patient whose treatment included an IDH1 peptide vaccine. All receptors derive from a man aged 35 to 55 with glioma. Both conserved end residues are part of each CDR3. The order of the fields is J gene, clone size, D gene, V gene, CDR3 protein, CDR3 DNA. D genes are given only for firm matches. The size of a clone is reported for some rows only, either as once, few or many, or as a class for expanded clones.

J: TRBJ2-1
size: NA
D: NA
V: TRBV2
CDR3: CASSEIGRVSSYNEQFF
DNA: TGTGCCAGCAGTGAAATTGGGCGGGTGAGCTCCTACAATGAGCAGTTCTTC

J: TRBJ2-7
size: NA
D: NA
V: TRBV18
CDR3: CASSPRETEQYF
DNA: TGTGCCAGCTCACCACGAGAGACAGAGCAGTACTTC

J: TRBJ1-4
size: NA
D: NA
V: TRBV4-1
CDR3: CASSHQVLLRSNEKLFF
DNA: TGCGCCAGCAGCCACCAAGTACTCCTTAGGTCCAATGAAAAACTGTTTTTT

J: TRBJ1-1
size: NA
D: TRBD1
V: TRBV14
CDR3: CASSQQGDTEAFF
DNA: TGTGCCAGCAGCCAACAGGGGGACACTGAAGCTTTCTTT

J: TRBJ1-4
size: NA
D: NA
V: TRBV19
CDR3: CASSLAGGTNEKLFF
DNA: TGTGCCAGTAGTCTTGCGGGTGGAACTAATGAAAAACTGTTTTTT

J: TRBJ1-2
size: few
D: NA
V: TRBV9
CDR3: CASSRAGDNYGYTF
DNA: TGTGCCAGCAGCCGGGCGGGAGACAACTATGGCTACACCTTC

J: TRBJ1-5
size: NA
D: NA
V: TRBV7-9
CDR3: CASSLGQGYQPQHF
DNA: TGTGCCAGCAGCTTAGGGCAGGGCTATCAGCCCCAGCATTTT

J: TRBJ2-7
size: NA
D: NA
V: TRBV6-5
CDR3: CASSYSITGYYEQYF
DNA: TGTGCCAGCAGTTACTCGATCACCGGATACTACGAGCAGTACTTC

J: TRBJ1-4
size: NA
D: TRBD1
V: TRBV4-1
CDR3: CASSQPHGTATNEKLFF
DNA: TGCGCCAGCAGCCAACCCCACGGGACAGCCACGAATGAAAAACTGTTTTTT

J: TRBJ2-2
size: NA
D: NA
V: TRBV7-3
CDR3: CASSLGIGNTGELFF
DNA: TGTGCCAGCAGCTTAGGCATAGGGAACACCGGGGAGCTGTTTTTT

J: TRBJ2-7
size: few
D: NA
V: TRBV7-7
CDR3: CASSSRPGRGYEQYF
DNA: TGTGCCAGCAGCTCAAGGCCCGGCCGGGGCTACGAGCAGTACTTC

J: TRBJ2-5
size: once
D: NA
V: TRBV18
CDR3: CASSPGGGETQYF
DNA: TGTGCCAGCTCACCGGGAGGGGGAGAGACCCAGTACTTC

J: TRBJ2-6
size: NA
D: NA
V: TRBV7-8
CDR3: CASSLGSGANVLTF
DNA: TGTGCCAGCAGCTTAGGCTCTGGGGCCAACGTCCTGACTTTC

J: TRBJ1-1
size: NA
D: NA
V: TRBV11-2
CDR3: CASRGRGAKNTEAFF
DNA: TGTGCCAGCAGGGGAAGAGGGGCAAAGAACACTGAAGCTTTCTTT

J: TRBJ1-5
size: NA
D: NA
V: TRBV27
CDR3: CASSLSSRGGNQPQHF
DNA: TGTGCCAGCAGTTTATCGAGCAGGGGAGGAAATCAGCCCCAGCATTTT

J: TRBJ2-7
size: NA
D: NA
V: TRBV28
CDR3: CASGLNRGKYF
DNA: TGTGCCAGCGGATTAAACCGGGGCAAGTACTTC

J: TRBJ2-7
size: NA
D: NA
V: TRBV5-1
CDR3: CASSQGYEQYF
DNA: TGCGCCAGCAGCCAGGGCTACGAGCAGTACTTC

J: TRBJ2-7
size: NA
D: TRBD2
V: TRBV6-5
CDR3: CASSYGGSYTEQYF
DNA: TGTGCCAGCAGTTACGGCGGGAGCTACACCGAGCAGTACTTC

J: TRBJ1-5
size: NA
D: NA
V: TRBV7-9
CDR3: CASSLDGANQPQHF
DNA: TGTGCCAGCAGCTTAGACGGGGCGAATCAGCCCCAGCATTTT

J: TRBJ2-5
size: NA
D: NA
V: TRBV28
CDR3: CASSRFSLGTQYF
DNA: TGTGCCAGCAGTCGTTTCTCCCTAGGGACCCAGTACTTC

J: TRBJ2-1
size: NA
D: TRBD2
V: TRBV4-1
CDR3: CASSQATLADYYNEQFF
DNA: TGCGCCAGCAGCCAGGCCACCCTAGCGGACTACTACAATGAGCAGTTCTTC

J: TRBJ1-3
size: NA
D: NA
V: TRBV5-4
CDR3: CARKGSPGNSGNTIYF
DNA: TGTGCCAGAAAAGGGTCTCCGGGAAACTCTGGAAACACCATATATTTT

J: TRBJ1-5
size: once
D: TRBD1
V: TRBV27
CDR3: CASSLGQGNQPQHF
DNA: TGTGCCAGCAGTTTAGGACAGGGCAATCAGCCCCAGCATTTT

J: TRBJ1-5
size: NA
D: TRBD1
V: TRBV2
CDR3: CASEWDREGNQPQHF
DNA: TGTGCCAGCGAATGGGACAGGGAGGGCAATCAGCCCCAGCATTTT

J: TRBJ2-7
size: NA
D: NA
V: TRBV6-5
CDR3: CASSYSTGGYEQYF
DNA: TGTGCCAGCAGTTACTCGACTGGCGGCTACGAGCAGTACTTC

J: TRBJ2-2
size: NA
D: TRBD2
V: TRBV19
CDR3: CASSVGSGSSNTGELFF
DNA: TGTGCCAGTAGCGTCGGTAGCGGGAGTTCGAACACCGGGGAGCTGTTTTTT

J: TRBJ2-7
size: NA
D: TRBD1
V: TRBV13
CDR3: CASSPRQGSYEQYF
DNA: TGTGCCAGCAGCCCCCGACAGGGTTCTTACGAGCAGTACTTC

J: TRBJ1-6
size: NA
D: TRBD1
V: TRBV13
CDR3: CASSLVQGAPLHF
DNA: TGTGCCAGCAGCTTAGTTCAGGGGGCACCCCTCCACTTT

J: TRBJ2-5
size: NA
D: TRBD2
V: TRBV28
CDR3: CASSSGLAGGLGTQYF
DNA: TGTGCCAGCAGTTCTGGACTAGCGGGAGGCCTTGGGACCCAGTACTTC

J: TRBJ2-3
size: few
D: NA
V: TRBV9
CDR3: CASSVSTDTQYF
DNA: TGTGCCAGCAGCGTAAGCACAGATACGCAGTATTTT

J: TRBJ2-5
size: NA
D: NA
V: TRBV7-8
CDR3: CASSLRERETQYF
DNA: TGTGCCAGCAGCTTGAGGGAGAGAGAGACCCAGTACTTC

J: TRBJ2-7
size: NA
D: NA
V: TRBV18
CDR3: CASSPTGTGSTYEQYF
DNA: TGTGCCAGCTCACCAACGGGAACAGGGTCCACCTACGAGCAGTACTTC

J: TRBJ2-1
size: NA
D: NA
V: TRBV4-1
CDR3: CASSLAPGDEQFF
DNA: TGCGCCAGCAGTTTAGCTCCCGGGGATGAGCAGTTCTTC

J: TRBJ1-5
size: NA
D: NA
V: TRBV10-2
CDR3: CASSEVGSGPQHF
DNA: TGCGCCAGCAGTGAGGTGGGCTCCGGGCCCCAGCATTTT

J: TRBJ1-5
size: once
D: TRBD1
V: TRBV7-9
CDR3: CASSSQGDQPQHF
DNA: TGTGCCAGCAGCTCTCAGGGGGATCAGCCCCAGCATTTT

J: TRBJ2-7
size: NA
D: TRBD1
V: TRBV27
CDR3: CASRKDRGVYEQYF
DNA: TGTGCCAGCAGGAAGGACAGGGGGGTCTACGAGCAGTACTTC

J: TRBJ1-5
size: NA
D: TRBD1
V: TRBV6-4
CDR3: CASSGDRGPNQPQHF
DNA: TGTGCCAGCAGTGGAGACAGGGGGCCGAATCAGCCCCAGCATTTT

J: TRBJ1-1
size: NA
D: NA
V: TRBV6-4
CDR3: CASSIGVWNTEAFF
DNA: TGTGCCAGCAGTATTGGGGTTTGGAACACTGAAGCTTTCTTT

J: TRBJ1-1
size: once
D: NA
V: TRBV4-1
CDR3: CASSQDVGETNTEAFF
DNA: TGCGCCAGCAGCCAAGATGTCGGGGAAACGAACACTGAAGCTTTCTTT

J: TRBJ2-5
size: NA
D: TRBD1
V: TRBV5-6
CDR3: CASSAGQGAETQYF
DNA: TGTGCCAGCAGCGCAGGACAGGGGGCAGAGACCCAGTACTTC

J: TRBJ2-7
size: few
D: TRBD2
V: TRBV2
CDR3: CARGTSGSEQYF
DNA: TGTGCCAGGGGGACTAGCGGGAGCGAGCAGTACTTC

J: TRBJ2-7
size: NA
D: NA
V: TRBV4-3
CDR3: CASSHGLYYEQYF
DNA: TGCGCCAGCAGCCATGGACTATACTACGAGCAGTACTTC

J: TRBJ2-7
size: NA
D: NA
V: TRBV13
CDR3: CASSNTWAHEQYF
DNA: TGTGCCAGCAGCAATACATGGGCCCACGAGCAGTACTTC

J: TRBJ2-2
size: NA
D: NA
V: TRBV7-8
CDR3: CASSLIGAGDTGELFF
DNA: TGTGCCAGCAGCTTAATCGGGGCCGGCGACACCGGGGAGCTGTTTTTT

J: TRBJ1-1
size: NA
D: NA
V: TRBV11-2
CDR3: CASSLVRDTEAFF
DNA: TGTGCCAGCAGCTTAGTGCGGGACACTGAAGCTTTCTTT

J: TRBJ1-1
size: NA
D: NA
V: TRBV6-1
CDR3: CASRDTQNTEAFF
DNA: TGTGCCAGCAGGGATACACAGAACACTGAAGCTTTCTTT

J: TRBJ1-2
size: NA
D: NA
V: TRBV4-1
CDR3: CASSQERLVISYTF
DNA: TGCGCCAGCAGCCAAGAACGACTCGTTATAAGCTACACCTTC

J: TRBJ1-5
size: NA
D: TRBD1
V: TRBV19
CDR3: CASRDRMGYSNQPQHF
DNA: TGTGCCAGTAGGGACAGGATGGGCTATAGCAATCAGCCCCAGCATTTT

J: TRBJ2-2
size: NA
D: NA
V: TRBV6-1
CDR3: CASIWRGTGELFF
DNA: TGTGCCAGCATATGGAGAGGCACCGGGGAGCTGTTTTTT

J: TRBJ2-1
size: NA
D: NA
V: TRBV4-1
CDR3: CASSQGPGNNEQFF
DNA: TGCGCCAGCAGCCAGGGGCCGGGAAACAATGAGCAGTTCTTC